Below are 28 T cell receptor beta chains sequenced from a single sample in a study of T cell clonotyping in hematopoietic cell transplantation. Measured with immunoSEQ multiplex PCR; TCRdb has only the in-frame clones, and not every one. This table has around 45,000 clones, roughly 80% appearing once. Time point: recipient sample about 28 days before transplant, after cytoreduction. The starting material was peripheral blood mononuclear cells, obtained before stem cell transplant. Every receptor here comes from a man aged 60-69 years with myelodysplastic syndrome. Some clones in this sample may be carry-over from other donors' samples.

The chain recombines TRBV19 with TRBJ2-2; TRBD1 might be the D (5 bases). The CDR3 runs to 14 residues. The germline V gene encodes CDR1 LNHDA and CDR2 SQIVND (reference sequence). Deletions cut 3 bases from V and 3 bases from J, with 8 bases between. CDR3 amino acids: CASSIVRDTGELFF. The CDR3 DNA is TGTGCCAGTAGTATCGTCAGGGACACCGGGGAGCTGTTTTTT.

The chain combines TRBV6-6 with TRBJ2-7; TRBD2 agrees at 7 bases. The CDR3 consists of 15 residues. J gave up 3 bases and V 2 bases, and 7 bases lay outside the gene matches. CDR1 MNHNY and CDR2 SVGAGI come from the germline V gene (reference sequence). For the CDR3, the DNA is TGTGCCAGCAGTTACCCCCAGCGGGGCGTCTACGAGCAGTACTTC. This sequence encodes CASSYPQRGVYEQYF.

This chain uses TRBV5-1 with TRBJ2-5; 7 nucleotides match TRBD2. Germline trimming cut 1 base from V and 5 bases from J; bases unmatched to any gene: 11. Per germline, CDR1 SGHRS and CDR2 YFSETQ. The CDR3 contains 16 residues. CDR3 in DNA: TGCGCCAGCAGCTTGCCATTAAACATGGGGGGGGAGACCCAGTACTTC. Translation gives CASSLPLNMGGETQYF. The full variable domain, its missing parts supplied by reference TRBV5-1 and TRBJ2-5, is KAGVTQTPRYLIKTRGQQVTLSCSPISGHRSVSWYQQTPGQGLQFLFEYFSETQRNKGNFPGRFSGRQFSNSRSEMNVSTLELGDSALYLCASSLPLNMGGETQYFGPGTRLLVL.

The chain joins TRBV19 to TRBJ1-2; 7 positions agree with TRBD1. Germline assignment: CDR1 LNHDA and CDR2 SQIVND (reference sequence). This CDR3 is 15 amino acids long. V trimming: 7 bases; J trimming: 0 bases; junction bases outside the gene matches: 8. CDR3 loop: CASNRDSGSNYGYTF. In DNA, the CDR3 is TGTGCCAGTAATAGGGACAGCGGATCTAACTATGGCTACACCTTC.

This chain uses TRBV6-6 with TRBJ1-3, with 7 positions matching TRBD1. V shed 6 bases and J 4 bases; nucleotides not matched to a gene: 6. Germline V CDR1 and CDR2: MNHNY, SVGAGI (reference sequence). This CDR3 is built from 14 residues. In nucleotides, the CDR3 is TGTGCCAGCAGCACCCAGGGGGGAGGAAACACCATATATTTT. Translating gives CASSTQGGGNTIYF.

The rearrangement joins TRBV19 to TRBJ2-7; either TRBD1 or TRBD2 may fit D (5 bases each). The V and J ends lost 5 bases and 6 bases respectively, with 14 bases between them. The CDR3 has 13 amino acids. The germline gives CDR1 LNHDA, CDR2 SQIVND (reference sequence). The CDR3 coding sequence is TGTGCCAGTAGTCGGGACCCAGCGTCCGAGCAGTACTTC. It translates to CASSRDPASEQYF.

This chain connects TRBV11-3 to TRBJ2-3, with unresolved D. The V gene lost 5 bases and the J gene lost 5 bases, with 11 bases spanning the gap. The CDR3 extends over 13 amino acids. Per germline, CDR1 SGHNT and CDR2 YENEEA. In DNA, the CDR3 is TGTGCCAGCAGCCCGACCGCTGGAGATACGCAGTATTTT. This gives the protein CASSPTAGDTQYF.

The CDR3 is CASSHRLDGSVQFF. CDR3 nucleotide sequence: TGTGCCAGCAGCCATAGACTGGACGGGTCAGTGCAGTTCTTC. The genes are TRBV16 and TRBJ2-1, with unresolved D. Germline CDR1 reads KGHSY; CDR2 reads FQNENV. Trimming removed 3 bases from V and 12 bases from J, with 18 bases in between. This CDR3 comprises 14 residues. The whole variable domain, remainder taken from reference TRBV16 and TRBJ2-1, is GEEVAQTPKHLVRGEGQKAKLYCAPIKGHSYVFWYQQVLKNEFKFLISFQNENVFDETGMPKERFSAKCLPNSPCSLEIQATKLEDSAVYFCASSHRLDGSVQFFGPGTRLTVL.

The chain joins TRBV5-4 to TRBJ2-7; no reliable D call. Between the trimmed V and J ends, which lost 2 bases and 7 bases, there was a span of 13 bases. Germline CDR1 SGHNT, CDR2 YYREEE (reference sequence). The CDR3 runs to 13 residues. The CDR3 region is CASSFLAGREQYF. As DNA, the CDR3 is TGTGCCAGCAGCTTTCTGGCTGGCCGGGAGCAGTACTTC. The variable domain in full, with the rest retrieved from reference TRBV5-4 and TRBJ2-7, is ETGVTQSPTHLIKTRGQQVTLRCSSQSGHNTVSWYQQALGQGPQFIFQYYREEENGRGNFPPRFSGLQFPNYSSELNVNALELDDSALYLCASSFLAGREQYFGPGTRLTVT.

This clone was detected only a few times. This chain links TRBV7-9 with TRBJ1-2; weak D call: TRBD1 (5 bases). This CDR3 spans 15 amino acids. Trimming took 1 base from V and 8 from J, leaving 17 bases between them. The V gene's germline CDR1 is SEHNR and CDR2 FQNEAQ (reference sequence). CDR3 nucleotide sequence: TGTGCCAGCAGCTTAGTCTTAGGCGGGACTGTAGGCTACACCTTC. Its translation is CASSLVLGGTVGYTF.

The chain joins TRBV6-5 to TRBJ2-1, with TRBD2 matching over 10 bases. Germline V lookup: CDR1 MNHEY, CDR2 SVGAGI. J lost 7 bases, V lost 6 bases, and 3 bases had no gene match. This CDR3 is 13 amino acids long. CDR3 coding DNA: TGTGCCAGCAGGGCTAGCGGGGGTAATGAGCAGTTCTTC. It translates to CASRASGGNEQFF.

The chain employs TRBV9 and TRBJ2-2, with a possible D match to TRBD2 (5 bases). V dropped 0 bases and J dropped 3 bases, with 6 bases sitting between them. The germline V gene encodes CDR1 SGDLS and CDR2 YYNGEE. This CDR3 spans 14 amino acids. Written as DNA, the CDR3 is TGTGCCAGCAGCGTAGCGGGGTACACCGGGGAGCTGTTTTTT. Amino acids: CASSVAGYTGELFF.

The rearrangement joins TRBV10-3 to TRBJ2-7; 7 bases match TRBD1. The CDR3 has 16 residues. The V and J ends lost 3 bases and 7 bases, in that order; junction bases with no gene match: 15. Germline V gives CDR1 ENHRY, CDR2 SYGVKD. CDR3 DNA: TGTGCCATCAGTGATTGGGACAGCCGATTACTAGGGGAGCAGTACTTC. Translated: CAISDWDSRLLGEQYF.

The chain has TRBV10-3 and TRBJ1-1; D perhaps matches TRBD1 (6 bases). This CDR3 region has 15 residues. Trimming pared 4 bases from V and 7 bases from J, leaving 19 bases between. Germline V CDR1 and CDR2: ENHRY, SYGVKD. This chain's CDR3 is CAISGQNTGRNEAFF. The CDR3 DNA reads TGTGCCATCAGTGGCCAGAACACAGGGAGGAATGAAGCTTTCTTT.

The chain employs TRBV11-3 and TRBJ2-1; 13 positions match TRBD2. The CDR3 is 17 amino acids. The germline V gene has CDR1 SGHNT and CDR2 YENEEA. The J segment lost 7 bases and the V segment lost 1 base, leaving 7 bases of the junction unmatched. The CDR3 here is CASSLALGLAGINEQFF. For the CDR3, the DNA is TGTGCCAGCAGCTTAGCCTTGGGACTAGCGGGGATAAATGAGCAGTTCTTC.

The chain's CDR3 is CASRRGSGEKLFF. The CDR3 bases are TGTGCCAGCCGGCGGGGGTCTGGTGAAAAACTGTTTTTT. V gene TRBV2 combines with J gene TRBJ1-4; tentatively, D is TRBD1 (5 bases). The CDR3 has 13 amino acids. The germline CDR1 and CDR2 sequences are SNHLY and FYNNEI. The V and J ends lost 8 bases and 7 bases respectively, with 14 bases between them. The full variable domain, completed using reference TRBV2 and TRBJ1-4, is EPEVTQTPSHQVTQMGQEVILRCVPISNHLYFYWYRQILGQKVEFLVSFYNNEISEKSEIFDDQFSVERPDGSNFTLKIRSTKLEDSAMYFCASRRGSGEKLFFGSGTQLSVL.

In DNA, the CDR3 is TGCAGCGCAACTACCCTCTCTGGAAACACCATATATTTT. It translates to CSATTLSGNTIYF. The chain combines TRBV29-1 with TRBJ1-3; D unresolved. The CDR3 is 13 residues long. CDR1 is SQVTM and CDR2 is ANQGSEA in the germline V gene. V shed 7 bases and J shed 0 bases, with 10 bases lying between them. Full variable domain (missing parts from reference TRBV29-1 and TRBJ1-3): SAVISQKPSRDICQRGTSLTIQCQVDSQVTMMFWYRQQPGQSLTLIATANQGSEATYESGFVIDKFPISRPNLTFSTLTVSNMSPEDSSIYLCSATTLSGNTIYFGEGSWLTVV.

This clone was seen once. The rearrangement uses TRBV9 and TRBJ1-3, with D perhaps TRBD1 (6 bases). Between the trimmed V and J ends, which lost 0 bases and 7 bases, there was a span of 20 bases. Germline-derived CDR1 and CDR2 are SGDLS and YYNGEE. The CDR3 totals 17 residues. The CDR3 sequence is CASSVDPSTGTRNTIYF. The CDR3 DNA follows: TGTGCCAGCAGCGTAGACCCCTCCACAGGGACGCGGAACACCATATATTTT.

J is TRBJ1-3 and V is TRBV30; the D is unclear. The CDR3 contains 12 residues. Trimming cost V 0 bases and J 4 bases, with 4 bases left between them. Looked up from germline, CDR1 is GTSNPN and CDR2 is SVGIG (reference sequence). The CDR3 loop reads CAWSVTGNTIYF. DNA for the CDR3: TGTGCCTGGAGTGTGACGGGAAACACCATATATTTT.

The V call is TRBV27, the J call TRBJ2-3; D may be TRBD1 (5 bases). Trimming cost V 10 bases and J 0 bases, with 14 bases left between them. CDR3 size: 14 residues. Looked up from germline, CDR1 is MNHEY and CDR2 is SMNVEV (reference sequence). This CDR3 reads CATGAASSTDTQYF. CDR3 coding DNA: TGTGCCACTGGGGCTGCCTCTAGCACAGATACGCAGTATTTT.

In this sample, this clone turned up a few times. CDR3 in amino acids: CASSQLDLIPTNEKLFF. As DNA, the CDR3 is TGCGCCAGCAGCCAATTAGACTTGATTCCAACTAATGAAAAACTGTTTTTT. This chain connects TRBV4-1 to TRBJ1-4; D unclear. Trimming stripped 2 bases from V and 0 bases from J, with 13 bases between. CDR1 is MGHRA and CDR2 is YSYEKL in the germline V gene. This CDR3 contains 17 residues.

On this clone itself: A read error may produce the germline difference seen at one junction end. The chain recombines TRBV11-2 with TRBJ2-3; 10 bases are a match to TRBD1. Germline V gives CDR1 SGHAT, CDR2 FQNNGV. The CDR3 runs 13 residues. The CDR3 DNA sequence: TGTGCCAGCAGCCCTAATTTAGGCGGGACAGGGGACTTT. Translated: CASSPNLGGTGDF.

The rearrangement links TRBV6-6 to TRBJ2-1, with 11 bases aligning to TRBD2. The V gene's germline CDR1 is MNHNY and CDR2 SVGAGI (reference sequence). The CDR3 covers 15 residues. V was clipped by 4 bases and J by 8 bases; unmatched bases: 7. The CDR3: CASSWELAGAHEQFF. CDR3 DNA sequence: TGTGCCAGCAGTTGGGAACTAGCGGGGGCTCATGAGCAGTTCTTC.

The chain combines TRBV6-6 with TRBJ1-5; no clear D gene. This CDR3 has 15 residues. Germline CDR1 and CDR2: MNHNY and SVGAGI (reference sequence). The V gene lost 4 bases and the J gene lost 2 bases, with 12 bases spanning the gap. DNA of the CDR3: TGTGCCAGCAGTTTGTCGGGCTCGGGCAATCAGCCCCAGCATTTT. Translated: CASSLSGSGNQPQHF.

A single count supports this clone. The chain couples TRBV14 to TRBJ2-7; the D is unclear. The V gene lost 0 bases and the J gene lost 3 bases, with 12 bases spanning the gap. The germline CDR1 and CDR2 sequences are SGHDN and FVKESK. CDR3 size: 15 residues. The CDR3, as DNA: TGTGCCAGCAGCCAAGATCTAGGAATTTACTACGAGCAGTACTTC. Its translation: CASSQDLGIYYEQYF.

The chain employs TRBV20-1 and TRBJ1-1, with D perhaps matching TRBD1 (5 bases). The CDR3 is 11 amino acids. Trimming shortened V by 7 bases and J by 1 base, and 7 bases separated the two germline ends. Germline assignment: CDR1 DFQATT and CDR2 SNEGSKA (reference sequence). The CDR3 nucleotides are TGCAGTGGACAGACGAACACTGAAGCTTTCTTT. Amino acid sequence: CSGQTNTEAFF.

DNA of the CDR3: TGTGCCAGCAGTCCAGGGGGGAACACTGAAGCTTTCTTT. This codes for CASSPGGNTEAFF. The chain has TRBV6-5 and TRBJ1-1; TRBD1 matches 7 bases. Per the germline V gene, CDR1 is MNHEY and CDR2 is SVGAGI. This CDR3 comprises 13 residues. V was clipped by 5 bases and J by 1 base; unmatched bases: 1.

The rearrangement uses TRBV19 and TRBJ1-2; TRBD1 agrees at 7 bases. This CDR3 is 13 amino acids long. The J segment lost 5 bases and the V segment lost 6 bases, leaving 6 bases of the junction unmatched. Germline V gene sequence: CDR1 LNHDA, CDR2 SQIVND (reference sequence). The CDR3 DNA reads TGTGCCAGTAGGACCGGGACAGCGTATGGCTACACCTTC. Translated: CASRTGTAYGYTF.